Listed here are 17 T cell receptor beta chains from one sample, sequenced in a study of T cells after yellow fever vaccination. TCRdb ran MiXCR on the 5' RACE reads and lists one entry per CDR3 protein. The profile shows fewer than 450,000 distinct CDR3 sequences, about 4% of them singletons. The input for sequencing was PBMCs, taken 5 days after the yellow fever booster vaccination. The receptors here all came from a man aged 18 to 30 who received the YFV17D yellow fever vaccine.

This clonotype was observed at least ten times. CDR3 in DNA: TGTGCCAGCAGCATGAACAGGGGGGTTTACGAGCAGTACTTC. As protein: CASSMNRGVYEQYF. The genes are TRBV4-2 and TRBJ2-7; 8 bases map to TRBD1. The CDR3 covers 14 residues. Losses at the gene ends were 5 bases for V and 4 bases for J; bases not matched to a gene: 7. Germline loops: CDR1 LGHNA, CDR2 YNFKEQ.

V is TRBV6-2 or TRBV6-3 and J is TRBJ2-1; 8 positions agree with TRBD2. Germline CDR1 and CDR2: MNHEY and SVGEGT. V shed 5 bases, J shed 4 bases, and the junction held 13 bases outside the gene matches. This CDR3 has 17 amino acids. The CDR3 DNA is TGTGCCAGCAGTCGCCCCCCTCCACTAGCGGTATACAATGAGCAGTTCTTC. It translates to CASSRPPPLAVYNEQFF.

This chain joins TRBV4-2 and TRBJ1-5; 9 nucleotides agree with TRBD1. CDR1 is LGHNA and CDR2 is YNFKEQ in the germline V gene. The CDR3 spans 16 residues. J gave up 7 bases and V 0 bases, and 7 bases lay outside the gene matches. CDR3 nucleotides: TGTGCCAGCAGCCAAGAACACACAGGGGGCACCCAGCCCCAGCATTTT. This translates into CASSQEHTGGTQPQHF.

In DNA, the CDR3 is TGTGCCAGCAACCGTTTCACGGGGGGGAACTATGGCTACACCTTC. Amino acid sequence: CASNRFTGGNYGYTF. The chain joins TRBV7-2 to TRBJ1-2; tentative D call: TRBD1 (5 bases). The CDR3 consists of 15 residues. V lost 7 bases and J lost 2, with 17 bases in between. Germline CDR1 SGHTA, CDR2 FQGNSA.

Many counts were recorded for this clonotype. The chain links TRBV28 to TRBJ1-2; D may be TRBD1 (5 bases). This CDR3 has 14 residues. Deletions cut 7 bases from V and 0 bases from J, with 12 bases between. CDR1 MDHEN and CDR2 SYDVKM come from the germline V gene. The CDR3 is CASKYGDANYGYTF. CDR3 bases: TGTGCCAGCAAGTACGGGGACGCTAACTATGGCTACACCTTC.

This chain connects TRBV5-1 to TRBJ2-7; 8 bases fit TRBD1. This CDR3 is 14 amino acids long. Per the germline V gene, CDR1 is SGHRS and CDR2 is YFSETQ. CDR3 region: CASSLTSGTGTVVV. CDR3 sequence (DNA): TGCGCCAGCAGCTTGACCTCCGGGACAGGCACAGTGGTCGTC.

This clonotype turned up a few times. V is TRBV6-2 or TRBV6-3 and J is TRBJ2-1; 7 positions match TRBD2. The CDR3 consists of 15 residues. V was clipped by 6 bases and J by 9 bases; unmatched bases: 14. Germline loops: CDR1 MNHEY, CDR2 SVGEGT. The CDR3 loop reads CASSPTSFALFEQFF. In nucleotides, the CDR3 is TGTGCCAGCAGCCCGACTAGCTTCGCTCTTTTTGAGCAGTTCTTC.

The rearrangement links TRBV27 to TRBJ2-5, with 8 nucleotides matching TRBD2. Germline loops: CDR1 MNHEY, CDR2 SMNVEV (reference sequence). The J segment lost 5 bases and the V segment lost 3 bases, leaving 8 bases of the junction unmatched. This CDR3 region has 15 residues. The CDR3 loop reads CASSFHGTRIETQYF. The CDR3 DNA reads TGTGCCAGCAGTTTCCACGGGACTAGGATCGAGACCCAGTACTTC.

This clonotype has only a few counts. The chain combines TRBV10-3 with TRBJ1-5, with TRBD1 identical over 10 bases. CDR3 length equals 15 residues. The germline V gene has CDR1 ENHRY and CDR2 SYGVKD. Unmatched junction bases numbered 12, after V lost 10 bases and J lost 6 bases. For the CDR3, the DNA is TGTGCCACCGGTAGGGACAGGGGAGAACGTCAGCCCCAGCATTTT. Its protein is CATGRDRGERQPQHF.

This clonotype was counted many times. V usage is TRBV5-4 and J usage is TRBJ2-1; unclear D gene. Germline CDR1 SGHNT, CDR2 YYREEE (reference sequence). CDR3 length: 15 residues. The ends were cut back, 0 bases at V and 0 bases at J, with 7 bases in the middle. CDR3 sequence (DNA): TGTGCCAGCAGCTTGGGGGCGGACTCCTACAATGAGCAGTTCTTC. Its translation: CASSLGADSYNEQFF.

This clonotype came up a few times. The chain employs TRBV4-3 and TRBJ2-7; D is unresolved. The CDR3 sequence is 14 residues long. V lost 0 bases to trimming and J lost 6 bases, with 12 bases between them. Germline V CDR1 and CDR2: LGHNA, YSLEER. The CDR3 is CASSQEATSPEQYF. CDR3 nucleotide sequence: TGCGCCAGCAGCCAAGAGGCCACAAGCCCCGAGCAGTACTTC.

This clonotype was found many times. V and J are TRBV7-3 and TRBJ1-1; tentatively, D is TRBD1 (5 bases). V was shortened by 5 bases and J by 4 bases, with 14 bases between the two germline ends. Germline lookup yields CDR1 SGHTA and CDR2 FQGTGA. The CDR3 totals 14 residues. The CDR3 nucleotides are TGTGCCAGCAGCCTGGGGGGGTACAGCACTGAAGCTTTCTTT. Residues: CASSLGGYSTEAFF.

The chain is built from TRBV5-1 and TRBJ2-2; 9 nucleotides match TRBD1. Per the germline V gene, CDR1 is SGHRS and CDR2 is YFSETQ. The ends lost 0 bases at V and 0 bases at J; junction bases unmatched: 6. This CDR3 comprises 18 residues. The CDR3 here is CASSLVGTGTTNTGELFF. The CDR3 DNA reads as TGCGCCAGCAGCTTGGTAGGGACAGGGACTACGAACACCGGGGAGCTGTTTTTT.

In its sample, this clonotype was seen many times. The chain uses TRBV29-1 and TRBJ1-4, with D uncertain. The ends were cut back, 7 bases at V and 5 bases at J, with 11 bases in the middle. This CDR3 has 12 amino acids. Germline V lookup: CDR1 SQVTM, CDR2 ANQGSEA. For the CDR3, the DNA is TGCAGCGCCGAGACTGACAATGAAAAACTGTTTTTT. Translated, it gives CSAETDNEKLFF.

This clonotype appeared many times. The V gene is TRBV7-9, the J gene TRBJ2-5; D is undetermined. The CDR3 loop spans 12 amino acids. Trimming stripped 5 bases from V and 4 bases from J, with 8 bases between. Germline V CDR1 and CDR2: SEHNR, FQNEAQ (reference sequence). The CDR3 region has the DNA TGTGCCAGCAGCCCCCCTCCAGAGACCCAGTACTTC. Amino acids: CASSPPPETQYF.

In its sample, this clonotype was seen many times. The chain is built from TRBV4-1 and TRBJ2-7; D is unresolved. This CDR3 contains 15 residues. The V and J ends lost 0 bases and 3 bases respectively, with 12 bases between them. Germline CDR1 MGHRA, CDR2 YSYEKL. CDR3 nucleotides: TGCGCCAGCAGCCAAGACGGCATTCTTAGCTACGAGCAGTACTTC. This gives the protein CASSQDGILSYEQYF.

The rearrangement uses TRBV6-4 and TRBJ2-1; maybe TRBD2 (5 bases). The V end lost 4 bases, the J end lost 9 bases, and 16 bases lay between the germline ends. Germline V gene sequence: CDR1 MRHNA, CDR2 SNTAGT. This CDR3 comprises 14 residues. Here the CDR3 DNA reads TGTGCCAGCAGTGTTCTCCCCGAGGGTAGTGAGCAGTTCTTC. Encoded protein: CASSVLPEGSEQFF.